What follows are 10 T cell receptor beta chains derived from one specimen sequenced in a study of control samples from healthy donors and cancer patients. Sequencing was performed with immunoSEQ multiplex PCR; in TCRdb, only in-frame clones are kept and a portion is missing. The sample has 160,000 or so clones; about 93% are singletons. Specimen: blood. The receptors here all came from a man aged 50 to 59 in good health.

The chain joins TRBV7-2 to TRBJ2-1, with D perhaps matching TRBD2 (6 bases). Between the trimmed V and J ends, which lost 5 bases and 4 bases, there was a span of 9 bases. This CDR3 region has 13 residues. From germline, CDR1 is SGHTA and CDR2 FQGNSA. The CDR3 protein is CASSQGLYNEQFF. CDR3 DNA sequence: TGTGCCAGCAGCCAGGGACTTTACAATGAGCAGTTCTTC.

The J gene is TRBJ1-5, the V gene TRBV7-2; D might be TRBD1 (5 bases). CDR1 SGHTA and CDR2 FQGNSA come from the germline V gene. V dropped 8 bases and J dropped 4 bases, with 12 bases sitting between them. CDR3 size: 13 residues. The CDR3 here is CASGAGRNQPQHF. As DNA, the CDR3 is TGTGCCAGCGGGGCAGGGAGGAATCAGCCCCAGCATTTT.

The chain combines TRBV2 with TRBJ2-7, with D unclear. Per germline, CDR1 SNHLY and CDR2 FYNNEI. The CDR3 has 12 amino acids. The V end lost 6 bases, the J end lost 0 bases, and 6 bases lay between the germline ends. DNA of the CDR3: TGTGCCAGCAGGGTTAACTCCTACGAGCAGTACTTC. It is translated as CASRVNSYEQYF.

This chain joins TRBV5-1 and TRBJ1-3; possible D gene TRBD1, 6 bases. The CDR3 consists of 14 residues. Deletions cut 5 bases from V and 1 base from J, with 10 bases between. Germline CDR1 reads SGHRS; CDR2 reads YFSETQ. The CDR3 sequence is CASRGTTSGNTIYF. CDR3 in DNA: TGCGCCAGCAGGGGGACAACTTCTGGAAACACCATATATTTT.

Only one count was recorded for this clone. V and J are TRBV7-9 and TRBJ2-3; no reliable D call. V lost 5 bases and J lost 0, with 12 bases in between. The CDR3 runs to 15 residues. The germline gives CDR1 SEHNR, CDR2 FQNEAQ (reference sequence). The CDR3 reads CASSGSSSSTDTQYF. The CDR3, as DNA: TGTGCCAGCAGCGGTAGCAGTTCTAGCACAGATACGCAGTATTTT. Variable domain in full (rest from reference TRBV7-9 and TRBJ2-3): DTGVSQNPRHKITKRGQNVTFRCDPISEHNRLYWYRQTLGQGPEFLTYFQNEAQLEKSRLLSDRFSAERPKGSFSTLEIQRTEQGDSAMYLCASSGSSSSTDTQYFGPGTRLTVL.

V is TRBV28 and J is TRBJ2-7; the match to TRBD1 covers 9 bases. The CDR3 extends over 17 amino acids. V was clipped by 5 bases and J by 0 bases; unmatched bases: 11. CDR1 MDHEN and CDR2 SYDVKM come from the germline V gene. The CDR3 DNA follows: TGTGCCAGCAGTAACCGCCCCCCGGGACAGGGCTCCTACGAGCAGTACTTC. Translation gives CASSNRPPGQGSYEQYF.

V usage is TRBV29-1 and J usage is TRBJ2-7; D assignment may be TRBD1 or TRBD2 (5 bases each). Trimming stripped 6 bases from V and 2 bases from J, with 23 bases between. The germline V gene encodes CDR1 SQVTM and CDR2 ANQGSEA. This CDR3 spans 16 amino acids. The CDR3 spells CSVGISGRTPPYEQYF. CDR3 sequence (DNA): TGCAGCGTCGGAATTTCGGGGCGGACTCCACCCTACGAGCAGTACTTC.

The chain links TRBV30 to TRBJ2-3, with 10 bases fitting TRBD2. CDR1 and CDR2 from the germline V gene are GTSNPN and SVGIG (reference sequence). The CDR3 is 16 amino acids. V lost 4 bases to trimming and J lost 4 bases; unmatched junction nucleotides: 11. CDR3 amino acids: CAWNTAAGGPADTQYF. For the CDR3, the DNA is TGTGCCTGGAACACGGCAGCGGGAGGGCCCGCAGATACGCAGTATTTT.

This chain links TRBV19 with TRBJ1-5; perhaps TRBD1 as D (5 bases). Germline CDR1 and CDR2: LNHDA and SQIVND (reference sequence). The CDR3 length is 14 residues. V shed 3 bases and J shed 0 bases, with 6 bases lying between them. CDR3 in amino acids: CASSMGHSNQPQHF. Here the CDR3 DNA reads TGTGCCAGTAGTATGGGGCATAGCAATCAGCCCCAGCATTTT. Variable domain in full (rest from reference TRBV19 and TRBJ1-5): DGGITQSPKYLFRKEGQNVTLSCEQNLNHDAMYWYRQDPGQGLRLIYYSQIVNDFQKGDIAEGYSVSREKKESFPLTVTSAQKNPTAFYLCASSMGHSNQPQHFGDGTRLSIL.

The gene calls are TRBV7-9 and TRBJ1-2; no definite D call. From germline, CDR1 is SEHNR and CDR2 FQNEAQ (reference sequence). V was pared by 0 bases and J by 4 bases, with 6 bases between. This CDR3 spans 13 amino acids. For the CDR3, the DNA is TGTGCCAGCAGCTTAGCAGAATCCTATGGCTACACCTTC. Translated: CASSLAESYGYTF.